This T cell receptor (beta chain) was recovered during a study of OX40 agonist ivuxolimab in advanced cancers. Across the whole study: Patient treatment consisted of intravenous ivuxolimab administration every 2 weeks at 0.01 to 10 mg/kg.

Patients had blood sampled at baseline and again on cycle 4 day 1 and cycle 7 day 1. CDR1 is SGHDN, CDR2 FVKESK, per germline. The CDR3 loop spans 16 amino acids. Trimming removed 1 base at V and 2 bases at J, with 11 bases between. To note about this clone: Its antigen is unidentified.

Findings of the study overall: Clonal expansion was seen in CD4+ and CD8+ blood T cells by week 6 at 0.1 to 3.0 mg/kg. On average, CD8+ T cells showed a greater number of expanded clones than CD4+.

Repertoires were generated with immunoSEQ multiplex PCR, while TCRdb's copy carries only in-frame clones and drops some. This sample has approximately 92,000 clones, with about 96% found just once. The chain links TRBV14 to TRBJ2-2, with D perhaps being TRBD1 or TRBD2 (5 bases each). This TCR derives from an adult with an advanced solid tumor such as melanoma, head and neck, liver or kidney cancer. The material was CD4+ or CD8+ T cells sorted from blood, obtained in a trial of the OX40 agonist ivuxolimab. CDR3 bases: TGTGCCAGCAGCCAAGGTGGGACGGATAACACCGGGGAGCTGTTTTTT. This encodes CASSQGGTDNTGELFF.